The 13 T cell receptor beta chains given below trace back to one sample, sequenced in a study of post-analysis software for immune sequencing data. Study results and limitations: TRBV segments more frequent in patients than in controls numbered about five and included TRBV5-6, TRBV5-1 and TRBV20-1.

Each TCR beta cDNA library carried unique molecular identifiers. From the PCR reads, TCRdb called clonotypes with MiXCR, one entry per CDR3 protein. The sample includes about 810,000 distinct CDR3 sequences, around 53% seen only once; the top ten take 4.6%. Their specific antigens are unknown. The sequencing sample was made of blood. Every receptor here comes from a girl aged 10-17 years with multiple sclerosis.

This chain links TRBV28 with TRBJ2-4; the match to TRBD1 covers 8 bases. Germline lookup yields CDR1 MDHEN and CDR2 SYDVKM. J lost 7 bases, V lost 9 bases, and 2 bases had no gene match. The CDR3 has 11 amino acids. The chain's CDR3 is CASQGANIQYF. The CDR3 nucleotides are TGTGCCAGTCAGGGGGCGAACATTCAGTACTTC.

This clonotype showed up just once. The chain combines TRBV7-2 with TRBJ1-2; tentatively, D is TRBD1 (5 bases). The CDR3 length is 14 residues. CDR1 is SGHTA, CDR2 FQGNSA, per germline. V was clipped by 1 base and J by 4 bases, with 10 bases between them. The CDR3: CASSLDPGRYGYTF. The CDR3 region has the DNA TGTGCCAGCAGCTTAGACCCGGGACGCTATGGCTACACCTTC.

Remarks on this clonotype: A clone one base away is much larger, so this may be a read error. CDR3 sequence (DNA): TGCAGCGCCCACACGGACGAGGGTTGGGGGTACTTC. Translated: CSAHTDEGWGYF. The J gene is TRBJ2-7, the V gene TRBV29-1, with TRBD2 as a possible D gene (5 bases). CDR3 size: 12 residues. In germline, CDR1 is SQVTM, CDR2 ANQGSEA. V shed 7 bases and J shed 12 bases, with 22 bases lying between them.

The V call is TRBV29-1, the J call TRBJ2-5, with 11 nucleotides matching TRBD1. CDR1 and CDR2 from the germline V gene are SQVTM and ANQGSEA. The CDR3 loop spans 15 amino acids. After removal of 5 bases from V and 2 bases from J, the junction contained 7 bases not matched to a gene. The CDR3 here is CSVTGGQGEQETQYF. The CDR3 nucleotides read TGCAGCGTTACGGGGGGACAGGGGGAGCAAGAGACCCAGTACTTC.

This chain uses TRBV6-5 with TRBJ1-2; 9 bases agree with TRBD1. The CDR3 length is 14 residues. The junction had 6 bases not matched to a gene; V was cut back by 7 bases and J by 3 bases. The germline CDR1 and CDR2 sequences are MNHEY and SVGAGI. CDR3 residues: CASKQGQGDYGYTF. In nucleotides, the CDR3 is TGTGCCAGCAAACAGGGACAGGGAGACTATGGCTACACCTTC.

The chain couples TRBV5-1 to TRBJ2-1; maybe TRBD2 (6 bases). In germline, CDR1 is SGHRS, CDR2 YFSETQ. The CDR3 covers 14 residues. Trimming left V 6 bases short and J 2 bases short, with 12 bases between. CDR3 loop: CASTLGEAYNEQFF. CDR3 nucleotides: TGCGCCAGCACGCTCGGGGAGGCCTACAATGAGCAGTTCTTC.

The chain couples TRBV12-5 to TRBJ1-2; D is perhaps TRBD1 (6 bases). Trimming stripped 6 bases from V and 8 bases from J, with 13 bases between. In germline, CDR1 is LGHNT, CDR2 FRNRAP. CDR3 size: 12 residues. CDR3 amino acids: CASGPGVWGYTF. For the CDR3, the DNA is TGTGCTAGTGGCCCAGGGGTCTGGGGCTACACCTTC.

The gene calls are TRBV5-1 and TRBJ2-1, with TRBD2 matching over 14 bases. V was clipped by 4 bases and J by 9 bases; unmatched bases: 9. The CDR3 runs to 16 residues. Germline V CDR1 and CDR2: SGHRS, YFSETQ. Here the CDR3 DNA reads TGCGCCAGCAGCCCCGGGGGACTAGCGGGAGTAAGTGAGCAGTTCTTC. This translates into CASSPGGLAGVSEQFF.

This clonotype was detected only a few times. The CDR3 DNA reads TGTGCCAGTAGTATCTCGACCGACAGTACTAATTCACCCCTCCACTTT. Translating it yields CASSISTDSTNSPLHF. The gene calls are TRBV19 and TRBJ1-6; TRBD1 might be the D (5 bases). The CDR3 loop spans 16 amino acids. Germline assignment: CDR1 LNHDA and CDR2 SQIVND (reference sequence). Between the trimmed V and J ends, which lost 3 bases and 6 bases, there was a span of 15 bases.

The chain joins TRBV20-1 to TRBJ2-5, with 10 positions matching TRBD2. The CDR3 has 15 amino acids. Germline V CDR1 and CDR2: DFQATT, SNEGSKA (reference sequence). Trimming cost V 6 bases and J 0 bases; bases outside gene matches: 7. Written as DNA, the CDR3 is TGCAGTGCCCGCGGACTAGCGGAGTACCAAGAGACCCAGTACTTC. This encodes CSARGLAEYQETQYF.

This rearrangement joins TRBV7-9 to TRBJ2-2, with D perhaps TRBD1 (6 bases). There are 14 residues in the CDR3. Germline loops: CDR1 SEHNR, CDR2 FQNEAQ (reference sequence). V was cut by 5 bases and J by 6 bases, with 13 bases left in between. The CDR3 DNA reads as TGTGCCAGCAGCGTACTAGGGGGAGCCGGGGAGCTGTTTTTT. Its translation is CASSVLGGAGELFF. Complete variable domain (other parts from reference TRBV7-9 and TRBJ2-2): DTGVSQNPRHKITKRGQNVTFRCDPISEHNRLYWYRQTLGQGPEFLTYFQNEAQLEKSRLLSDRFSAERPKGSFSTLEIQRTEQGDSAMYLCASSVLGGAGELFFGEGSRLTVL.

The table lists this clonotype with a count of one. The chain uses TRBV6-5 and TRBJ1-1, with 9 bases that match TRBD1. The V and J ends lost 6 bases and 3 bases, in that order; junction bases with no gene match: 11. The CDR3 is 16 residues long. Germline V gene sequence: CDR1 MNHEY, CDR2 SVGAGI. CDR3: CASSPPLQGADTEAFF. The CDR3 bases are TGTGCCAGCAGCCCCCCCCTACAGGGGGCAGACACTGAAGCTTTCTTT.

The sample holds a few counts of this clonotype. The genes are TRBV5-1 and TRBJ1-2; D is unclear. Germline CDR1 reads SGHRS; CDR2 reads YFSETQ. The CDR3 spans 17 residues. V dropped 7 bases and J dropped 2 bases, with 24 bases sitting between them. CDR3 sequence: CASRYQPDQKNNYGYTF. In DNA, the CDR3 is TGCGCCAGCCGATATCAGCCGGATCAAAAGAACAACTATGGCTACACCTTC.